This T cell receptor (beta chain) stems from a study of technical replicates of blood from a handful of donors. This clone was seen a single time. The CDR3 has 17 amino acids. Germline lookup yields CDR1 LGHNT and CDR2 FRNRAP. V was pared by 2 bases and J by 3 bases, with 13 bases of the junction left unmatched. TCRdb keeps only in-frame clones here, not all; method: immunoSEQ multiplex PCR. The table includes tens of thousands of clones, 95% to 97% detected once. The sequenced sample consisted of T cells isolated from PBMCs. V usage is TRBV12-5 and J usage is TRBJ2-7; 7 bases are a match to TRBD2. The sequence came from a human donor in good health. In DNA, the CDR3 is TGTGCTAGTGGTTTGTCCTTTGGGGGGGATCGAATCTACGAGCAGTACTTC. Protein: CASGLSFGGDRIYEQYF.